Each of the 24 T cell receptor beta chains below was sequenced from the same sample in a study of siplizumab effects on memory and regulatory T cells. The assay was immunoSEQ multiplex PCR, and TCRdb's table has in-frame clones only and misses some. The data show about 120,000 clones, about 94% seen once. The sequenced sample consisted of non-Treg CD4+ T cells sorted from blood. The receptors were sampled from a human donor in good health.

The CDR3 spells CAISESAGGPYEQFF. DNA for the CDR3: TGTGCCATCAGTGAGTCAGCGGGAGGGCCTTATGAGCAGTTCTTC. The chain joins TRBV10-3 to TRBJ2-1; TRBD2 matches 10 bases. The V gene end was trimmed by 0 bases and the J gene end by 8 bases; junction bases not matched to a gene: 4. Germline-derived CDR1 and CDR2 are ENHRY and SYGVKD. This CDR3 comprises 15 residues.

This rearrangement joins TRBV7-3 to TRBJ2-3, with D possibly called TRBD1 or TRBD2 (5 bases each). The CDR3 length is 13 residues. Trimming removed 5 bases at V and 4 bases at J, with 10 bases between. The germline CDR1 and CDR2 sequences are SGHTA and FQGTGA. The DNA for the CDR3 is TGTGCCAGCAGCCGGGACGCTCCAGATACGCAGTATTTT. It yields the protein CASSRDAPDTQYF.

CDR3 DNA sequence: TGTGCCAGCTCACCCCGGGCTAGCGGGGGGGAAGAGACCCAGTACTTC. Translation: CASSPRASGGEETQYF. The chain links TRBV18 to TRBJ2-5, with 12 bases aligning to TRBD2. The CDR3 sequence is 16 residues long. V lost 3 bases, J lost 3 bases, and 5 bases stayed unmatched. CDR1 and CDR2 from the germline V gene are KGHSH and LQKENI. Full variable domain (missing parts from reference TRBV18 and TRBJ2-5): NAGVMQNPRHLVRRRGQEARLRCSPMKGHSHVYWYRQLPEEGLKFMVYLQKENIIDESGMPKERFSAEFPKEGPSILRIQQVVRGDSAAYFCASSPRASGGEETQYFGPGTRLLVL.

This clone was recorded once. The rearrangement uses TRBV29-1 and TRBJ1-2, with TRBD1 matching over 7 bases. From germline, CDR1 is SQVTM and CDR2 ANQGSEA. The CDR3 runs to 13 residues. V dropped 7 bases and J dropped 4; count of bases not matched to a gene: 9. The CDR3 sequence is CSAKTGLTYGYTF. In DNA form, the CDR3 reads TGCAGCGCCAAGACAGGGTTGACCTATGGCTACACCTTC.

This rearrangement joins TRBV5-5 to TRBJ2-2; perhaps TRBD2 as D (5 bases). This CDR3 spans 15 amino acids. The V end was cut by 2 bases, the J end by 0 bases, with 8 bases between. Germline V gene data show CDR1 as SGHKS and CDR2 as YYEKEE (reference sequence). The CDR3 sequence: CASSFDGTNTGELFF. In nucleotides, the CDR3 is TGTGCCAGCAGCTTTGACGGGACGAACACCGGGGAGCTGTTTTTT.

V is TRBV9 and J is TRBJ1-1; no clear D. The ends were cut back, 0 bases at V and 4 bases at J, with 13 bases in the middle. The CDR3 has 15 residues. The germline gives CDR1 SGDLS, CDR2 YYNGEE. Here the CDR3 DNA reads TGTGCCAGCAGCGTAGCCCTGGATTTACGCACTGAAGCTTTCTTT. Its translation: CASSVALDLRTEAFF.

The chain joins TRBV19 to TRBJ2-5; TRBD1 matches 8 bases. Trimming cost V 5 bases and J 2 bases; bases outside gene matches: 4. Germline CDR1 and CDR2: LNHDA and SQIVND (reference sequence). The CDR3 totals 14 residues. CDR3 sequence (DNA): TGTGCCAGTAGTGGGTGGACAGGGCAAGAGACCCAGTACTTC. Protein product: CASSGWTGQETQYF.

The J gene is TRBJ1-1, the V gene TRBV29-1, with 8 bases matching TRBD1. This CDR3 is 14 amino acids long. V trimming: 2 bases; J trimming: 0 bases; junction bases outside the gene matches: 2. Per the germline V gene, CDR1 is SQVTM and CDR2 is ANQGSEA. CDR3: CSVESRGLNTEAFF. The CDR3 DNA reads TGCAGCGTTGAAAGCAGGGGGCTGAACACTGAAGCTTTCTTT. Variable domain in full (rest from reference TRBV29-1 and TRBJ1-1): SAVISQKPSRDICQRGTSLTIQCQVDSQVTMMFWYRQQPGQSLTLIATANQGSEATYESGFVIDKFPISRPNLTFSTLTVSNMSPEDSSIYLCSVESRGLNTEAFFGQGTRLTVV.

The rearrangement links TRBV19 to TRBJ2-7, with 8 bases lining up with TRBD1. CDR1 and CDR2 (germline): LNHDA, SQIVND (reference sequence). The CDR3 runs 17 residues. The V gene end was trimmed by 5 bases and the J gene end by 1 base; junction bases not matched to a gene: 13. CDR3 sequence: CASSDPGGTLLSYEQYF. Here the CDR3 DNA reads TGTGCCAGTAGTGATCCAGGGGGCACTCTCTTATCCTACGAGCAGTACTTC. Based on the CDR3 plus reference TRBV19 and TRBJ2-7, the full variable domain is DGGITQSPKYLFRKEGQNVTLSCEQNLNHDAMYWYRQDPGQGLRLIYYSQIVNDFQKGDIAEGYSVSREKKESFPLTVTSAQKNPTAFYLCASSDPGGTLLSYEQYFGPGTRLTVT.

The chain recombines TRBV6-5 with TRBJ1-1; TRBD1 is a possible D gene (6 bases). V lost 6 bases to trimming and J lost 4 bases, with 12 bases between them. Germline values: CDR1 MNHEY, CDR2 SVGAGI. This CDR3 is built from 13 residues. CDR3 protein: CASSRTEGTEAFF. The CDR3 nucleotides read TGTGCCAGCAGCAGGACAGAGGGCACTGAAGCTTTCTTT.

The chain links TRBV19 to TRBJ2-1; possible D gene TRBD1, 6 bases. Germline CDR1 and CDR2: LNHDA and SQIVND (reference sequence). V was shortened by 9 bases and J by 4 bases, with 13 bases between the two germline ends. CDR3 length: 13 residues. DNA for the CDR3: TGTGCCAGCGCCATACAGGGTTACAATGAGCAGTTCTTC. The encoded protein is CASAIQGYNEQFF.

The V call is TRBV27, the J call TRBJ2-5, with TRBD2 identical over 8 bases. CDR3 length: 14 amino acids. Trimming cost V 0 bases and J 5 bases; bases outside gene matches: 2. Germline CDR1 reads MNHEY; CDR2 reads SMNVEV (reference sequence). CDR3 loop: CASSLSRLAETQYF. Here the CDR3 DNA reads TGTGCCAGCAGTTTATCGAGACTAGCGGAGACCCAGTACTTC.

Comments on this clone: Germline is not matched at one junction end, which may reflect a read error. The rearrangement links TRBV5-8 to TRBJ1-4, with 9 bases fitting TRBD1. The CDR3 loop spans 12 amino acids. Per germline, CDR1 SGHTS and CDR2 YDEGEE. This CDR3 reads CASSLRAGTGIF. Here the CDR3 DNA reads TGTGCCAGCAGCTTACGGGCCGGGACAGGGATTTTT.

The chain recombines TRBV5-1 with TRBJ2-3; D is tentatively TRBD1 or TRBD2 (7 bases each). V shed 4 bases and J shed 7 bases, with 19 bases lying between them. Germline lookup yields CDR1 SGHRS and CDR2 YFSETQ. The CDR3 is 15 amino acids. DNA of the CDR3: TGCGCCAGCAGCACCCAGGGGGAGGGCCTAAATACGCAGTATTTT. The encoded protein is CASSTQGEGLNTQYF.

The chain uses TRBV2 and TRBJ1-4, with D perhaps matching TRBD1 (6 bases). The V gene's germline CDR1 is SNHLY and CDR2 FYNNEI. Trimming took off 4 bases at V and 8 bases at J, with 14 bases between the two ends. This CDR3 is built from 14 residues. CDR3 region: CASSATGKSEKLFF. The CDR3 DNA sequence: TGTGCCAGCAGTGCCACAGGGAAGAGCGAAAAACTGTTTTTT.

The genes are TRBV29-1 and TRBJ2-5; the match to TRBD2 covers 13 bases. Per germline, CDR1 SQVTM and CDR2 ANQGSEA. The CDR3 consists of 17 residues. With 4 bases clipped from V and 5 bases from J, the junction kept 13 bases outside the gene matches. CDR3 in amino acids: CSVALRLAGGLKETQYF. For the CDR3, the DNA is TGCAGCGTTGCGCTTAGACTAGCGGGAGGACTAAAGGAGACCCAGTACTTC. Full variable domain (remainder filled in from reference TRBV29-1 and TRBJ2-5): SAVISQKPSRDICQRGTSLTIQCQVDSQVTMMFWYRQQPGQSLTLIATANQGSEATYESGFVIDKFPISRPNLTFSTLTVSNMSPEDSSIYLCSVALRLAGGLKETQYFGPGTRLLVL.

The rearrangement links TRBV27 to TRBJ2-3; D unclear. V was cut by 8 bases and J by 1 base, with 19 bases left in between. This CDR3 comprises 16 residues. Looked up from germline, CDR1 is MNHEY and CDR2 is SMNVEV (reference sequence). Written as DNA, the CDR3 is TGTGCCAGCCGGTTGAATTCGTGGGTCCGCACAGATACGCAGTATTTT. Translated: CASRLNSWVRTDTQYF.

V usage is TRBV7-9 and J usage is TRBJ1-6, with D possibly TRBD1 on 5 matching bases. The V and J ends lost 5 bases and 7 bases respectively, with 15 bases between them. Germline CDR1 is SEHNR and CDR2 is FQNEAQ (reference sequence). CDR3 size: 15 residues. Here the CDR3 reads CASSTGEGKNSPLHF. The CDR3 nucleotides are TGTGCCAGCAGCACCGGGGAGGGGAAGAATTCACCCCTCCACTTT.

V gene TRBV7-3 combines with J gene TRBJ2-5; weak D call: TRBD1 (7 bases). Trimming took 1 base from V and 5 from J, leaving 14 bases between them. The CDR3 spans 15 residues. Germline V gives CDR1 SGHTA, CDR2 FQGTGA. This CDR3 is CASSLNRGAGETQYF. CDR3 coding DNA: TGTGCCAGCAGCTTAAACAGGGGAGCGGGTGAGACCCAGTACTTC.

The CDR3 DNA reads TGCAGCGTTGATCTAGGAATGAACACTGAAGCTTTCTTT. Protein: CSVDLGMNTEAFF. The rearrangement joins TRBV29-1 to TRBJ1-1; D is undetermined. Germline V gene data show CDR1 as SQVTM and CDR2 as ANQGSEA. Between the trimmed V and J ends, which lost 3 bases and 0 bases, there was a span of 8 bases. The CDR3 has 13 residues.

This chain connects TRBV6-5 to TRBJ1-5; D might be TRBD1 (5 bases). Deletions cut 5 bases from V and 6 bases from J, with 8 bases between. CDR1 MNHEY and CDR2 SVGAGI come from the germline V gene. CDR3 length: 12 residues. The CDR3 is CASSTGGQPQHF. Written as DNA, the CDR3 is TGTGCCAGCAGTACTGGGGGTCAGCCCCAGCATTTT.

V usage is TRBV4-2 and J usage is TRBJ1-2; D ambiguous. The CDR3 runs to 17 residues. Germline loops: CDR1 LGHNA, CDR2 YNFKEQ. With 0 bases removed from V and 3 bases from J, the gap between germline ends came to 17 bases. CDR3 residues: CASSQDQAAAGDYGYTF. CDR3 sequence (DNA): TGTGCCAGCAGCCAAGATCAGGCCGCGGCGGGAGACTATGGCTACACCTTC.

The chain joins TRBV6-6 to TRBJ1-2, with TRBD1 as a possible D gene (5 bases). The CDR3 totals 14 residues. V dropped 6 bases and J dropped 2 bases, with 13 bases sitting between them. CDR1 and CDR2 from the germline V gene are MNHNY and SVGAGI (reference sequence). The CDR3 protein is CASRDVGVNYGYTF. CDR3 nucleotide sequence: TGTGCCAGCAGGGACGTGGGGGTAAACTATGGCTACACCTTC.

This clone was observed a single time. The rearrangement uses TRBV6-5 and TRBJ2-6, with D uncertain. V lost 10 bases and J 0 bases, leaving 10 bases between the germline ends. The CDR3 extends over 14 amino acids. Germline loops: CDR1 MNHEY, CDR2 SVGAGI. The CDR3 region has the DNA TGTGCCACTTTCAGAAGCTCTGGGGCCAACGTCCTGACTTTC. Protein product: CATFRSSGANVLTF.